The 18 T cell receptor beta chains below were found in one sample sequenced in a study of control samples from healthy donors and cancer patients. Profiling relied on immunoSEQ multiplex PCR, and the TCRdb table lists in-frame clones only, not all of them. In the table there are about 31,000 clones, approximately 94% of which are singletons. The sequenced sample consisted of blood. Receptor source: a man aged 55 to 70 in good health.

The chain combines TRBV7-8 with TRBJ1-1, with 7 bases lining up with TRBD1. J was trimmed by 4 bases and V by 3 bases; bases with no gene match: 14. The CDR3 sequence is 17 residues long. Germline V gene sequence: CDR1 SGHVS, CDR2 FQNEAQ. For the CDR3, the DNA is TGTGCCAGCAGCTTGGCCCGTTTGACAGGGACGAGCACTGAAGCTTTCTTT. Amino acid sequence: CASSLARLTGTSTEAFF.

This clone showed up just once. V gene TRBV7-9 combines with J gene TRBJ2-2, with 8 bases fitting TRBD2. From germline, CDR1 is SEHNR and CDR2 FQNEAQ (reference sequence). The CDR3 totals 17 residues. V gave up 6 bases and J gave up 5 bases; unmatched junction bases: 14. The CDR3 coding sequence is TGTGCCAGCAGGAGTCAGGGCGGGGGGCCCGGAACCGGGGAGCTGTTTTTT. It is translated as CASRSQGGGPGTGELFF. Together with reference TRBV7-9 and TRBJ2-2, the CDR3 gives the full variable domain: DTGVSQNPRHKITKRGQNVTFRCDPISEHNRLYWYRQTLGQGPEFLTYFQNEAQLEKSRLLSDRFSAERPKGSFSTLEIQRTEQGDSAMYLCASRSQGGGPGTGELFFGEGSRLTVL.

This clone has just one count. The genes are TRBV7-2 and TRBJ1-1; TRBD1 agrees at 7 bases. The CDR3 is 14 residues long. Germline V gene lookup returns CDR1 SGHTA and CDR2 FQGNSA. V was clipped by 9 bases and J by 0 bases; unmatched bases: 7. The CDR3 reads CASRQGRVNTEAFF. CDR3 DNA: TGTGCCAGTAGACAGGGAAGAGTGAACACTGAAGCTTTCTTT.

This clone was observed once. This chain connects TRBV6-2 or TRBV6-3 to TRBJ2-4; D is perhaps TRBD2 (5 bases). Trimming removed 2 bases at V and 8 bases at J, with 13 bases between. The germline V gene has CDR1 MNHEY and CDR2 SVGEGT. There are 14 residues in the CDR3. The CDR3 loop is CASSYSISVDIQYF. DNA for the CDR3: TGTGCCAGCAGTTACAGTATTAGCGTGGACATTCAGTACTTC.

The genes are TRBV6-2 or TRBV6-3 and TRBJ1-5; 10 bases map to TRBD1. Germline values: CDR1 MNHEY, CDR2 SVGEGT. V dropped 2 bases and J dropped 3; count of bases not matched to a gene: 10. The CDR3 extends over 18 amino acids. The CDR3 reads CASSYRRQGAHLNQPQHF. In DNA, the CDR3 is TGTGCCAGCAGTTACCGTAGACAGGGGGCCCACCTCAATCAGCCCCAGCATTTT.

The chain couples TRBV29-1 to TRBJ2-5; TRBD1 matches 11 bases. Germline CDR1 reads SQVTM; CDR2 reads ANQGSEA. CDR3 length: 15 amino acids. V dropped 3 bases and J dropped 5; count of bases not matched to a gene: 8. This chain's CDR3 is CSVDGRTGGEETQYF. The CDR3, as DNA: TGCAGCGTTGATGGGCGGACAGGGGGCGAGGAGACCCAGTACTTC.

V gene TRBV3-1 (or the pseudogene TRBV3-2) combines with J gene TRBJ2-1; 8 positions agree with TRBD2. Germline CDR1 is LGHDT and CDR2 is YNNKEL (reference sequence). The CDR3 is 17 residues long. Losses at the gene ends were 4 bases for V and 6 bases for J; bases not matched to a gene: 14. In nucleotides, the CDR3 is TGTGCCAGCAGCCGACCCCCGGGGGCGGGGGGTAGCAATGAGCAGTTCTTC. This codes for CASSRPPGAGGSNEQFF.

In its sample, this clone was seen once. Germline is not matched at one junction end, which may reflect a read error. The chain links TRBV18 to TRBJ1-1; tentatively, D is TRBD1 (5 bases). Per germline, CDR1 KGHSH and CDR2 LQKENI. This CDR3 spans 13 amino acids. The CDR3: CASSPWGNAEAFF. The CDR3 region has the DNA TGTGCCAGCTCACCATGGGGGAACGCTGAAGCTTTCTTT.

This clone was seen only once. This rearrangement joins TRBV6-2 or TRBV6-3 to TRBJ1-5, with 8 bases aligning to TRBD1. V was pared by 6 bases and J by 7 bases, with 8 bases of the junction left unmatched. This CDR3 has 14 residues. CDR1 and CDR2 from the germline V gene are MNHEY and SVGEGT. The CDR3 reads CASSPGGAGQPQHF. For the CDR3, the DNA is TGTGCCAGCAGCCCAGGGGGCGCGGGACAGCCCCAGCATTTT.

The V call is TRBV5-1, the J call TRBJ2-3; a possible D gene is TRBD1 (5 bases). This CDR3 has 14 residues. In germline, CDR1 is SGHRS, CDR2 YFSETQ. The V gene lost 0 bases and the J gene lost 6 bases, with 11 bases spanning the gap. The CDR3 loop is CASSLVGAGDTQYF. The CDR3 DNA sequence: TGCGCCAGCAGCTTGGTAGGGGCTGGCGATACGCAGTATTTT.

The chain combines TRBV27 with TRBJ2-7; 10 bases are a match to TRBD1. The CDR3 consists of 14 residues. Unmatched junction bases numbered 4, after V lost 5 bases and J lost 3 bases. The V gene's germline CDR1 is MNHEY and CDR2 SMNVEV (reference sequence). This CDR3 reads CASSPDRGHYEQYF. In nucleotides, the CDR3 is TGTGCCAGCAGTCCTGACAGGGGGCACTACGAGCAGTACTTC.

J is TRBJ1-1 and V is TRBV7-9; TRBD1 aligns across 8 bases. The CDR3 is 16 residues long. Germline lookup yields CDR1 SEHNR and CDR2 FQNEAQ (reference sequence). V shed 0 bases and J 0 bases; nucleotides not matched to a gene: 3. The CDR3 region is CASSLAGQVVNTEAFF. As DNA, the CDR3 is TGTGCCAGCAGCTTAGCGGGACAGGTCGTGAACACTGAAGCTTTCTTT.

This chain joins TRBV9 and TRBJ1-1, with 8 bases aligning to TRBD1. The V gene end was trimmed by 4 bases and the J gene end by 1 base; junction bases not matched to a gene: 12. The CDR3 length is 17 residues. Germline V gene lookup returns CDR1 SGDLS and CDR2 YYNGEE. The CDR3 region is CASSPRQGFKKNTEAFF. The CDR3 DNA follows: TGTGCCAGCAGCCCTAGACAGGGGTTTAAGAAGAACACTGAAGCTTTCTTT.

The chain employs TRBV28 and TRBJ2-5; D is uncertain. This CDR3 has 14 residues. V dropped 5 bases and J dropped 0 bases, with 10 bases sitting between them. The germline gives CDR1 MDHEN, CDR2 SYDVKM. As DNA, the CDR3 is TGTGCCAGCAGTGCCCCGTCGTACCAAGAGACCCAGTACTTC. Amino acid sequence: CASSAPSYQETQYF.

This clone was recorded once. CDR3 DNA sequence: TGTGCCAGCAGTACGGACAGGGGAAACACTGAAGCTTTCTTT. Translating gives CASSTDRGNTEAFF. The rearrangement links TRBV6-6 to TRBJ1-1; the match to TRBD1 covers 9 bases. V was pared by 5 bases and J by 2 bases, with 3 bases of the junction left unmatched. CDR3 length: 14 residues. CDR1 MNHNY and CDR2 SVGAGI come from the germline V gene (reference sequence).

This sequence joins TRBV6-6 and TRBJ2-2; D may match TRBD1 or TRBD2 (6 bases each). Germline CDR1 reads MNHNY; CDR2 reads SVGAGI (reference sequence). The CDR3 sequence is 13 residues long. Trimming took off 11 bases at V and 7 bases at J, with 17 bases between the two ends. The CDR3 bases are TGTGCCGCCCGACAGGCCGGGGGCGGGGAGCTGTTTTTT. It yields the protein CAARQAGGGELFF.

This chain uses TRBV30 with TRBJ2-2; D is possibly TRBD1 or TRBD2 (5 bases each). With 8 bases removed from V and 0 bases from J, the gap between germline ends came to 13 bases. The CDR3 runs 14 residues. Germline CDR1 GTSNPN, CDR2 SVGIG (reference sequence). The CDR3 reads CARRDASNTGELFF. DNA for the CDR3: TGTGCCCGCCGGGACGCATCGAACACCGGGGAGCTGTTTTTT.

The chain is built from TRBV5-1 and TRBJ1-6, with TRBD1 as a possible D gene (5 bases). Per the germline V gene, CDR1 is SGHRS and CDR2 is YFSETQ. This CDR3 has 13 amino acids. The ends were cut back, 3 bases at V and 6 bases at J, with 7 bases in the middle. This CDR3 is CASSSDSNSPLHF. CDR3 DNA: TGCGCCAGCAGCTCCGACAGTAATTCACCCCTCCACTTT. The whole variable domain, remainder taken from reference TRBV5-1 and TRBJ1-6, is KAGVTQTPRYLIKTRGQQVTLSCSPISGHRSVSWYQQTPGQGLQFLFEYFSETQRNKGNFPGRFSGRQFSNSRSEMNVSTLELGDSALYLCASSSDSNSPLHFGNGTRLTVT.